This is a list of T cell receptor beta chains from one sample in a study of shared clonotypes between healthy human individuals. The data were produced by immunoSEQ multiplex PCR, yet TCRdb's version contains in-frame clones alone and is incomplete. The sample yields around 1.9 million clones, under 95% seen once. Sequenced material: naive CD8+ T cells from PBMCs. The receptor source for this set is a man aged 18 to 35 in good health. Some clones in this sample may be carry-over from other donors' samples. Each CDR3 is given with its conserved first and last residue. A D gene is named only where the DNA matches it firmly. Clone size, where shown, is once, few, many, or a class for clones that have expanded.

>TRBV6-6|-|TRBD1|TRBJ1-4
CASSPGQVQIEKLFF
TGTGCCAGCAGTCCCGGACAGGTACAGATTGAAAAACTGTTTTTT
>TRBV7-9|-|-|TRBJ1-1
CASSSQGTNTEAFF
TGTGCCAGCAGCTCGCAGGGGACGAACACTGAAGCTTTCTTT
>TRBV19|-|TRBD2|TRBJ2-3
CASSGLAGDVDTQYF
TGTGCCAGTAGCGGACTAGCGGGAGACGTAGATACGCAGTATTTT
>TRBV28|-|-|TRBJ2-5
CASSLRGPVETQYF
TGTGCCAGCAGTTTGCGGGGCCCGGTGGAGACCCAGTACTTC
>TRBV7-9|-|-|TRBJ2-7
CASSFGTYEQYF
TGTGCCAGCAGCTTCGGGACCTACGAGCAGTACTTC
>TRBV27|-|TRBD2|TRBJ2-3
CAIASGSTDTQYF
TGTGCCATAGCTAGCGGGAGCACAGATACGCAGTATTTT
>TRBV27|once|-|TRBJ1-3
CASSSRMGSGNTIYF
TGTGCCAGCAGCTCTCGTATGGGCAGTGGAAACACCATATATTTT
>TRBV11-2|-|TRBD1|TRBJ1-2
CASSFSRGVDYGYTF
TGTGCCAGCAGCTTCTCCAGGGGGGTCGACTATGGCTACACCTTC
>TRBV5-6|-|-|TRBJ2-5
CASSEGQRETQYF
TGTGCCAGCAGCGAGGGCCAGCGAGAGACCCAGTACTTC
>TRBV5-6|-|-|TRBJ2-3
CASSLGGEPSTDTQYF
TGTGCCAGCAGCTTGGGTGGGGAGCCCAGCACAGATACGCAGTATTTT
>TRBV2|-|-|TRBJ1-5
CASSDPGDPNQPQHF
TGTGCCAGCAGTGACCCCGGGGACCCCAATCAGCCCCAGCATTTT
>TRBV10-2|-|-|TRBJ2-2
CASSEFPRDENTGELFF
TGCGCCAGCAGTGAGTTTCCACGGGACGAGAACACCGGGGAGCTGTTTTTT
>TRBV19|-|TRBD2|TRBJ2-4
CASSISGTSRTQYF
TGTGCCAGTAGTATATCGGGGACTAGCCGCACTCAGTACTTC
>TRBV27|few|-|TRBJ1-1
CASSPQGTPGGAFF
TGTGCCAGCAGTCCCCAGGGGACCCCGGGAGGTGCTTTCTTT
>TRBV4-1|once|-|TRBJ2-7
CASSHQDGSYEQYF
TGCGCCAGCAGCCACCAGGACGGGTCCTACGAGCAGTACTTC
>TRBV7-9|-|-|TRBJ2-5
CASSFGGVRETQYF
TGTGCCAGCAGCTTTGGGGGAGTCCGAGAGACCCAGTACTTC
>TRBV5-6|-|-|TRBJ2-3
CASSHGGLGVGDTQYF
TGTGCCAGCAGCCACGGGGGTCTGGGAGTAGGAGATACGCAGTATTTT
>TRBV4-1|-|-|TRBJ2-2
CASSQGPGGNTGELFF
TGCGCCAGCAGCCAAGGGCCGGGGGGCAACACCGGGGAGCTGTTTTTT
>TRBV27|-|-|TRBJ1-5
CASSLASSNQPQHF
TGTGCCAGCAGTTTAGCTTCTAGCAATCAGCCCCAGCATTTT
>TRBV6-5|-|TRBD1|TRBJ1-1
CASTGQGNTEAFF
TGTGCCAGTACTGGACAGGGGAACACTGAAGCTTTCTTT
>TRBV27|-|TRBD2|TRBJ2-7
CASSQGLAGGYAQYF
TGTGCCAGCAGCCAGGGACTAGCGGGAGGTTACGCGCAGTACTTC
>TRBV28|-|TRBD2|TRBJ2-2
CASKLTSGRTGELFF
TGTGCCAGCAAGTTGACTAGCGGGAGGACCGGGGAGCTGTTTTTT
>TRBV9|-|TRBD2|TRBJ2-1
CASSVGAGVYNEQFF
TGTGCCAGCAGCGTAGGAGCGGGGGTCTACAATGAGCAGTTCTTC
>TRBV5-6|-|-|TRBJ1-5
CASSFGGRHQPQHF
TGTGCCAGCAGCTTCGGCGGGAGGCATCAGCCCCAGCATTTT
>TRBV28|-|-|TRBJ1-1
CASTSLVRGTEAFF
TGTGCCAGCACCTCGCTGGTCCGGGGCACTGAAGCTTTCTTT
>TRBV7-8|-|-|TRBJ1-1
CASSLVGGLLIGEAFF
TGTGCCAGCAGCTTAGTAGGAGGCCTTTTAATAGGTGAAGCTTTCTTT
>TRBV10-1|-|-|TRBJ2-7
CASSGGTQDSYEQYF
TGCGCCAGCAGTGGAGGGACACAGGACTCCTACGAGCAGTACTTC
>TRBV28|-|-|TRBJ1-1
CASSLVMNTEAFF
TGTGCCAGCAGTTTAGTGATGAACACTGAAGCTTTCTTT
>TRBV6-6|-|-|TRBJ2-5
CATAGDQETQYF
TGTGCCACGGCCGGAGACCAAGAGACCCAGTACTTC
>TRBV25-1|-|TRBD2|TRBJ2-7
CASSGRASGTYEQYF
TGTGCCAGCAGTGGACGGGCTAGCGGGACCTACGAGCAGTACTTC
>TRBV7-8|once|-|TRBJ1-1
CASSFPPGTGTEAFF
TGTGCCAGCAGCTTTCCCCCCGGGACGGGCACTGAAGCTTTCTTT
>TRBV28|-|TRBD1|TRBJ1-1
CASTLYRGLGTEAFF
TGTGCCAGCACTCTCTACAGGGGGCTGGGCACTGAAGCTTTCTTT
>TRBV7-2|once|-|TRBJ2-7
CASSLGIGPGYEQYF
TGTGCCAGCAGCTTAGGTATCGGACCGGGGTACGAGCAGTACTTC
>TRBV4-1|-|TRBD2|TRBJ2-1
CASSPKRIAGDYNEQFF
TGCGCCAGCAGCCCGAAGAGGATAGCGGGAGACTACAATGAGCAGTTCTTC
>TRBV27|-|-|TRBJ1-1
CASSLFGGDTEAFF
TGTGCCAGCAGTCTCTTCGGCGGAGACACTGAAGCTTTCTTT
>TRBV30|-|-|TRBJ1-4
CACSLEETNEKLFF
TGTGCCTGTTCCCTGGAGGAGACTAATGAAAAACTGTTTTTT
>TRBV7-2|-|-|TRBJ2-1
CASSLGYGPSYNEQFF
TGTGCCAGCAGCTTAGGTTACGGACCCTCCTACAATGAGCAGTTCTTC